The 26 T cell receptor beta chains reported below all come from one sample, sequenced in a study of Graves' ophthalmopathy and Graves' hyperthyroidism. Beta-chain TCR CDR3 regions were amplified from RNA transcripts. Second-round multiplex PCR followed a first-round RT-PCR using HTBI primers. TCRdb redid the calling of the multiplex PCR reads with MiXCR, one entry per CDR3 protein. The table has hundreds of thousands of distinct CDR3 sequences, 40% seen once. Sequencing was performed on peripheral blood. Source of these receptors: an adult man with Graves' ophthalmopathy.

About this clonotype: This may stem from a read error, because a much larger clone lies one nucleotide away. The conserved final phenylalanine or tryptophan is absent from the CDR3, which likely points to a read error. The chain combines TRBV7-9 with TRBJ2-7; unclear D gene. V lost 0 bases to trimming and J lost 0 bases, with 9 bases between them. The CDR3 runs 15 residues. Germline-derived CDR1 and CDR2 are SEHNR and FQNEAQ (reference sequence). The CDR3 reads CASSLAPLSSYEQYL. CDR3 bases: TGTGCCAGCAGCTTAGCGCCCCTCAGCTCCTACGAGCAGTACCTC.

There are a few counts of this clonotype. The rearrangement links TRBV11-2 to TRBJ2-5; 10 nucleotides line up with TRBD2. There are 16 residues in the CDR3. Trimming at V came to 2 bases and at J to 5 bases, leaving 8 bases not matched to a gene. CDR1 and CDR2 (germline): SGHAT, FQNNGV. This CDR3 is CASSLSGSGGFETQYF. CDR3 bases: TGTGCCAGCAGCTTATCGGGTAGCGGGGGGTTCGAGACCCAGTACTTC.

This clonotype was counted only a few times. This chain uses TRBV19 with TRBJ1-6; possible D gene TRBD1, 5 bases. This CDR3 has 14 amino acids. Germline CDR1 LNHDA, CDR2 SQIVND (reference sequence). V lost 5 bases and J 5 bases, leaving 10 bases between the germline ends. This CDR3 reads CASSPDSDNSPLHF. The CDR3 DNA follows: TGTGCCAGTAGTCCAGACAGCGATAATTCACCCCTCCACTTT.

The chain couples TRBV9 to TRBJ2-5, with D possibly matching TRBD1 (6 bases). Germline V gives CDR1 SGDLS, CDR2 YYNGEE. CDR3 size: 13 residues. CDR3 amino acids: CASALGAEETQYF. Here the CDR3 DNA reads TGTGCTAGTGCCCTGGGGGCAGAGGAGACCCAGTACTTC.

Only a few counts were recorded for this clonotype. CDR3 region: CSARDQQISSGANVLTF. CDR3 nucleotide sequence: TGCAGTGCTAGAGATCAGCAAATCAGCTCTGGGGCCAACGTCCTGACTTTC. The chain has TRBV20-1 and TRBJ2-6, with D hard to call. This CDR3 comprises 17 residues. Germline-derived CDR1 and CDR2 are DFQATT and SNEGSKA (reference sequence). V was trimmed by 0 bases and J by 0 bases, leaving 12 bases between them.

The V gene is TRBV6-6, the J gene TRBJ2-1, with 9 bases that match TRBD1. V lost 5 bases to trimming and J lost 7 bases; unmatched junction nucleotides: 9. Germline CDR1 is MNHNY and CDR2 is SVGAGI (reference sequence). The CDR3 contains 15 residues. CDR3 nucleotides: TGTGCCAGCAGTCGCCGGGGGACAGGGCGGAATGAGCAGTTCTTC. It translates to CASSRRGTGRNEQFF.

The chain is built from TRBV6-6 and TRBJ2-5; 7 nucleotides align to TRBD2. J was trimmed by 5 bases and V by 3 bases; bases with no gene match: 9. The CDR3 runs to 15 residues. Per germline, CDR1 MNHNY and CDR2 SVGAGI (reference sequence). The CDR3, as DNA: TGTGCCAGCAGTTATGGGGAGGGGAAAGGGGAGACCCAGTACTTC. This gives the protein CASSYGEGKGETQYF.

Comments on this clonotype: A read error is possible here, since a much larger clone lies one base away. J is TRBJ2-5 and V is TRBV2, with D possibly being TRBD2 (6 bases). The CDR3 runs 14 residues. Germline V CDR1 and CDR2: SNHLY, FYNNEI. CDR3 in amino acids: CASSEFRVGGTQCF. The DNA of the CDR3 is TGTGCCAGCAGTGAATTCCGGGTTGGGGGGACCCAGTGCTTC.

Many counts were recorded for this clonotype. This sequence joins TRBV7-2 and TRBJ1-5, with D uncertain. V lost 1 base, J lost 6 bases, and 7 bases lay in between. CDR3 length: 13 residues. Germline-derived CDR1 and CDR2 are SGHTA and FQGNSA. CDR3 sequence: CASSLGKGQPQHF. The CDR3 coding sequence is TGTGCCAGCAGCTTAGGAAAGGGTCAGCCCCAGCATTTT.

This clonotype was seen at least ten times. This chain joins TRBV15 and TRBJ1-1, with D uncertain. The V and J ends lost 1 base and 3 bases respectively, with 12 bases between them. The CDR3 consists of 15 residues. Germline-derived CDR1 and CDR2 are LNHNV and YYDKDF (reference sequence). CDR3 protein: CATSRAGRGDTEAFF. In nucleotides, the CDR3 is TGTGCCACCAGCAGAGCCGGGCGCGGAGACACTGAAGCTTTCTTT.

V and J are TRBV2 and TRBJ1-3; D gene ambiguous. V lost 2 bases and J lost 2, with 19 bases in between. Germline values: CDR1 SNHLY, CDR2 FYNNEI. The CDR3 extends over 18 amino acids. CDR3 in amino acids: CASSESLASRRAGNTIYF. CDR3 bases: TGTGCCAGCAGTGAATCTTTGGCTTCCAGGCGGGCTGGAAACACCATATATTTT.

Comment on this clonotype: Mismatch with germline at one junction end may stem from a read error. The chain links TRBV10-3 to TRBJ1-3; 9 bases line up with TRBD1. This CDR3 has 17 amino acids. The V gene's germline CDR1 is ENHRY and CDR2 SYGVKD. The CDR3 DNA reads TGTGCCAGCAGTTATAACCGGAGGACAGGGGCTGGAAACACCATATATTTT. It is translated as CASSYNRRTGAGNTIYF.

This clonotype was found many times. The rearrangement uses TRBV6-5 and TRBJ2-7; TRBD1 or TRBD2 may be the D gene (5 bases each). Germline V gene sequence: CDR1 MNHEY, CDR2 SVGAGI. This CDR3 is 14 amino acids long. Trimming stripped 8 bases from V and 0 bases from J, with 14 bases between. CDR3 amino acids: CASSSTGLSYEQYF. CDR3 in DNA: TGTGCCAGCTCCTCAACAGGACTCTCCTACGAGCAGTACTTC.

Turning to this clonotype: A much larger clone differs by one base, so this may be a read error. The V gene is TRBV7-9, the J gene TRBJ1-1; a possible D gene is TRBD1 (6 bases). V lost 5 bases, J lost 6 bases, and 19 bases lay in between. Germline V gene sequence: CDR1 SEHNR, CDR2 FQNEAQ (reference sequence). The CDR3 covers 15 residues. CDR3 DNA sequence: TGTGCCAGCAGCCGAACTTCAGGGGCGTACGCTGAAGCTTTCTTT. Residues: CASSRTSGAYAEAFF.

The chain has TRBV7-2 and TRBJ1-5; D is possibly TRBD1 (6 bases). This CDR3 comprises 14 residues. CDR1 SGHTA and CDR2 FQGNSA come from the germline V gene. V lost 7 bases to trimming and J lost 7 bases, with 17 bases between them. CDR3 nucleotides: TGTGCCAGCAACAACCCACAGGGCGCCCAGCCCCAGCATTTT. As protein: CASNNPQGAQPQHF.

A word on this clonotype: One end of the junction varies from germline; a read error may be responsible. The chain employs TRBV4-1 and TRBJ1-1; D ambiguous. This CDR3 is built from 14 residues. Per the germline V gene, CDR1 is MGHRA and CDR2 is YSYEKL. DNA of the CDR3: TGTGCCAGCAGCCAAGACTTCCTGGGCACTGAAGCTTTCTTT. It codes for CASSQDFLGTEAFF.

There are a few counts of this clonotype. V is TRBV19 and J is TRBJ1-6, with 8 nucleotides matching TRBD1. There are 17 residues in the CDR3. With V trimmed by 5 bases and J by 7 bases, 13 bases remained unmatched. Looked up from germline, CDR1 is LNHDA and CDR2 is SQIVND (reference sequence). CDR3 DNA sequence: TGTGCCAGTAGTTTTCTCAAGACAGGGGCCTCAAATTCACCCCTCCACTTT. Protein: CASSFLKTGASNSPLHF.

The rearrangement links TRBV19 to TRBJ2-7; 9 nucleotides line up with TRBD2. The V segment lost 5 bases and the J segment 2 bases; nucleotides outside the gene matches: 7. CDR3 length equals 15 residues. CDR1 is LNHDA and CDR2 is SQIVND in the germline V gene (reference sequence). CDR3 DNA: TGTGCCAGTAGTTCCCGACTAGCGGCTCCCTACGAGCAGTACTTC. Protein sequence: CASSSRLAAPYEQYF.

This clonotype was seen only once. The chain carries TRBV7-2 and TRBJ1-1, with 10 bases matching TRBD1. CDR1 is SGHTA, CDR2 FQGNSA, per germline. The CDR3 has 12 residues. J gave up 11 bases and V 6 bases, and 6 bases lay outside the gene matches. The CDR3 nucleotides are TGTGCCAGCAGAAAGACAGGGGGCGACGCTTTCTTT. Translation gives CASRKTGGDAFF.

This chain joins TRBV7-9 and TRBJ1-2, with 7 bases lining up with TRBD1. V was clipped by 6 bases and J by 3 bases; unmatched bases: 16. CDR3 length: 17 residues. The germline V gene has CDR1 SEHNR and CDR2 FQNEAQ (reference sequence). CDR3 nucleotides: TGTGCCAGCAGTTACAAGGCGTCGGGGACAGCGGACTATGGCTACACCTTC. This gives the protein CASSYKASGTADYGYTF.

About this clonotype: The conserved closing phenylalanine or tryptophan is absent in this CDR3, likely reflecting a read error. The chain couples TRBV20-1 to TRBJ2-7; the match to TRBD1 covers 7 bases. Germline V gene sequence: CDR1 DFQATT, CDR2 SNEGSKA (reference sequence). The CDR3 covers 13 residues. V trimming: 5 bases; J trimming: 1 base; junction bases outside the gene matches: 5. Here the CDR3 reads CSAWDRLSYEQYC. CDR3 nucleotide sequence: TGCAGTGCTTGGGACAGACTATCCTACGAGCAGTACTGC.

In its sample, this clonotype was seen many times. The chain joins TRBV15 to TRBJ2-5; 9 bases fit TRBD1. Trimming cost V 4 bases and J 5 bases; bases outside gene matches: 5. Germline CDR1 reads LNHNV; CDR2 reads YYDKDF (reference sequence). The CDR3 spans 14 residues. CDR3 coding DNA: TGTGCCACCAGCACACGGACAGGGGACGAGACCCAGTACTTC. Amino acid sequence: CATSTRTGDETQYF.

Of note for this clonotype: This may be a read error: a much more frequent sequence differs by one nucleotide. The chain recombines TRBV10-3 with TRBJ1-2, with TRBD1 identical over 7 bases. The length of the CDR3 is 15 residues. Germline lookup yields CDR1 ENHRY and CDR2 SYGVKD. CDR3 residues: CTITPEAGGYYGYTF. The CDR3 DNA sequence: TGTACCATCACACCAGAGGCAGGGGGATACTATGGCTACACCTTC.

In its sample, this clonotype was seen many times. The V call is TRBV9, the J call TRBJ1-5; TRBD1 agrees at 10 bases. The CDR3 extends over 15 amino acids. CDR1 SGDLS and CDR2 YYNGEE come from the germline V gene. V was pared by 2 bases and J by 5 bases, with 4 bases of the junction left unmatched. The CDR3 region is CASSVGQGGDQPQHF. The CDR3, as DNA: TGTGCCAGCAGCGTCGGACAGGGGGGGGATCAGCCCCAGCATTTT.

There are many counts of this clonotype. The junction shows a germline mismatch at one end, possibly a read error. The V and J genes are TRBV24-1 and TRBJ2-7; D ambiguous. Germline CDR1 and CDR2: KGHDR and SFDVKD. The CDR3 sequence is 12 residues long. CDR3 nucleotides: TGTGCCACCAGTGGGTGCAACCGCGGATGTGTCTTC. Amino acids: CATSGCNRGCVF.

This clonotype was observed many times. The V and J genes are TRBV9 and TRBJ2-5; TRBD1 agrees at 7 bases. Trimming at V came to 0 bases and at J to 2 bases, leaving 1 base not matched to a gene. This CDR3 contains 14 residues. CDR1 is SGDLS and CDR2 is YYNGEE in the germline V gene. The CDR3 nucleotides are TGTGCCAGCAGCGTAGGGACAGGACAAGAGACCCAGTACTTC. Protein product: CASSVGTGQETQYF.